The next 5 T cell receptor beta chains were all read from a single sample in a study of blood T cell repertoires in COVID-19. Generated by immunoSEQ multiplex PCR, the TCRdb table keeps only in-frame clones and is missing some. The repertoire holds 85,000 to 100,000 clones, with roughly 76% as singletons. Sequenced: peripheral blood. Receptors were obtained from a man older than 75 with COVID-19, enrolled during active disease.

CDR3 nucleotides: TGCGCCAGCAGCCCGTACAGGGGGTCGGTGAACACTGAAGCTTTCTTT. Translating gives CASSPYRGSVNTEAFF. The chain carries TRBV5-1 and TRBJ1-1; 8 bases match TRBD1. The CDR3 has 16 residues. The V and J ends lost 4 bases and 0 bases, in that order; junction bases with no gene match: 8. Germline lookup yields CDR1 SGHRS and CDR2 YFSETQ.

This chain connects TRBV27 to TRBJ1-1, with 11 nucleotides matching TRBD1. CDR3 length equals 15 residues. CDR1 MNHEY and CDR2 SMNVEV come from the germline V gene (reference sequence). J was trimmed by 4 bases and V by 5 bases; bases with no gene match: 6. The CDR3 DNA sequence: TGTGCCAGCAGTCTTCGGACAGGGGGCGCCACTGAAGCTTTCTTT. Protein: CASSLRTGGATEAFF.

This chain joins TRBV6-5 and TRBJ1-3; D is perhaps TRBD1 (6 bases). CDR1 and CDR2 (germline): MNHEY, SVGAGI. The CDR3 is 14 residues long. The V end was cut by 6 bases, the J end by 0 bases, with 9 bases between. CDR3 bases: TGTGCCAGCAGGGTAGGGGGCTCTGGAAACACCATATATTTT. Encoded protein: CASRVGGSGNTIYF.

This chain joins TRBV19 and TRBJ1-6, with D hard to call. In germline, CDR1 is LNHDA, CDR2 SQIVND (reference sequence). Trimming left V 5 bases short and J 0 bases short, with 11 bases between. The CDR3 has 16 amino acids. DNA of the CDR3: TGTGCCAGTAGTGCGAGGAGAAGCTCCTATAATTCACCCCTCCACTTT. It yields the protein CASSARRSSYNSPLHF.

This sequence joins TRBV12-3 or TRBV12-4 and TRBJ2-7; D might be TRBD2 (5 bases). The V and J ends lost 0 bases and 4 bases respectively, with 7 bases between them. This CDR3 contains 13 residues. As DNA, the CDR3 is TGTGCCAGCAGTTTAGCGAGGGATTACGAGCAGTACTTC. Its protein is CASSLARDYEQYF.